The present T cell receptor beta chain was sequenced within a study of T cells in localized non-small cell lung cancer. The study's findings and limits: Appearances in adjacent lung were noted for a median 57 of the top 100 tumor clones. The tumor had only one region sequenced, so heterogeneity remains possible. There was higher T cell clonality in uninvolved adjacent lung than in tumor, and it was highest there.

Of note for this clone: The antigen is unknown.

Some clones are missing from TCRdb's copy, which holds only in-frame ones; the method was immunoSEQ multiplex PCR. Seen here are 90,000 or so clones, about 87% observed once, and the top ten hold around 16%. The CDR3 runs to 15 residues. The ends were cut back, 5 bases at V and 5 bases at J, with 16 bases in the middle. Germline lookup yields CDR1 MGHRA and CDR2 YSYEKL. The sequence came from a man aged 40-75 years with stage I squamous cell lung carcinoma. The chain recombines TRBV4-1 with TRBJ1-5; perhaps TRBD1 as D (5 bases). Sample: peripheral blood, taken before any cancer treatment. CDR3: CASSAAGTLDQPQHF. As DNA, the CDR3 is TGCGCCAGCAGCGCGGCCGGGACTCTTGATCAGCCCCAGCATTTT.